The 14 T cell receptor beta chains presented below share a single source sample, sequenced in a study of T cell changes during pregnancy in multiple sclerosis (dated by TCRdb to 2018 to 2020). Receptors were amplified or captured by the immunoSEQ multiplex PCR assay. TCRdb retrieved this table from immuneACCESS and kept in-frame rearrangements only. Not all clones are present; in checked studies, unresolved V genes account for under half, and no reason is known for the remainder. The sample includes approximately 90,000 clones, with around 94% observed a single time. 0.7% to 0.95% of the sample belongs to the ten largest clones. Sequencing used peripheral blood, obtained in the third trimester of pregnancy. Source of these receptors: a female donor with multiple sclerosis, enrolled in a pregnancy study.

V is TRBV6-6 and J is TRBJ1-2; possibly TRBD1 for D (5 bases). V gave up 3 bases and J gave up 6 bases, with 14 bases separating them. The CDR3 is made up of 14 amino acids. Germline lookup yields CDR1 MNHNY and CDR2 SVGAGI (reference sequence). CDR3 region: CASSYSSGGDGYTF. In DNA, the CDR3 is TGTGCCAGCAGTTATTCATCGGGAGGGGATGGCTACACCTTC.

The rearrangement links TRBV5-4 to TRBJ2-7, with D hard to call. Germline V CDR1 and CDR2: SGHNT, YYREEE (reference sequence). The CDR3 is 12 amino acids. V was clipped by 0 bases and J by 5 bases, with 6 bases between them. The CDR3 nucleotides are TGTGCCAGCAGCTTGGGCGTGAACGAGCAGTACTTC. Encoded protein: CASSLGVNEQYF.

This clone has a single count. This chain links TRBV5-1 with TRBJ2-1; possible D gene TRBD2, 6 bases. Germline assignment: CDR1 SGHRS and CDR2 YFSETQ. The CDR3 is 13 residues long. With 2 bases removed from V and 8 bases from J, the gap between germline ends came to 11 bases. The CDR3 protein is CASSLTSWYEQFF. CDR3 bases: TGCGCCAGCAGCTTAACTAGCTGGTATGAGCAGTTCTTC.

V gene TRBV27 combines with J gene TRBJ2-7, with D possibly being TRBD1 (6 bases). The CDR3 covers 13 residues. V gave up 2 bases and J gave up 2 bases, with 7 bases separating them. CDR1 is MNHEY, CDR2 SMNVEV, per germline (reference sequence). CDR3 sequence (DNA): TGTGCCAGCAGTTTAGCAGGGGCCTACGAGCAGTACTTC. Amino acid sequence: CASSLAGAYEQYF.

The chain carries TRBV30 and TRBJ1-3; D not resolved. Germline values: CDR1 GTSNPN, CDR2 SVGIG (reference sequence). V dropped 0 bases and J dropped 0 bases, with 9 bases sitting between them. The CDR3 consists of 15 residues. CDR3 region: CAWSVRASSGNTIYF. Here the CDR3 DNA reads TGTGCCTGGAGTGTGAGGGCGAGCTCTGGAAACACCATATATTTT.

The chain recombines TRBV6-5 with TRBJ2-5; the D gene is possibly TRBD2 (5 bases). The CDR3 covers 15 residues. Germline V gene data show CDR1 as MNHEY and CDR2 as SVGAGI. Trimming cost V 2 bases and J 5 bases, with 15 bases left between them. CDR3: CASSYGIRTGETQYF. CDR3 sequence (DNA): TGTGCCAGCAGTTACGGGATCCGGACGGGGGAGACCCAGTACTTC.

The rearrangement links TRBV19 to TRBJ1-5, with TRBD1 as a possible D gene (6 bases). The ends were cut back, 5 bases at V and 4 bases at J, with 21 bases in the middle. This CDR3 spans 17 amino acids. Germline V lookup: CDR1 LNHDA, CDR2 SQIVND (reference sequence). CDR3: CASSSKKWRQANQPQHF. The DNA for the CDR3 is TGTGCCAGTAGTTCGAAAAAGTGGAGACAGGCAAATCAGCCCCAGCATTTT.

This clone was counted once. The chain couples TRBV28 to TRBJ2-7, with D unresolved. CDR1 is MDHEN, CDR2 SYDVKM, per germline. V lost 6 bases and J 3 bases, leaving 18 bases between the germline ends. This CDR3 contains 15 residues. CDR3 in DNA: TGTGCCAGCAGCTATATACCGGGTCGAGTCTACGAGCAGTACTTC. Translated: CASSYIPGRVYEQYF.

This chain connects TRBV10-1 to TRBJ1-5; the D is unclear. This CDR3 spans 13 amino acids. With 3 bases removed from V and 7 bases from J, the gap between germline ends came to 10 bases. Germline V gene lookup returns CDR1 WNHNN and CDR2 SYGVQD (reference sequence). Here the CDR3 reads CASSERGEQPQHF. CDR3 coding DNA: TGCGCCAGCAGTGAACGGGGTGAGCAGCCCCAGCATTTT.

This chain links TRBV5-1 with TRBJ1-1, with D tentatively TRBD1 (6 bases). V shed 5 bases and J shed 2 bases, with 10 bases lying between them. Germline values: CDR1 SGHRS, CDR2 YFSETQ. This CDR3 is 13 amino acids long. Written as DNA, the CDR3 is TGCGCCAGCAGTCCGACAGGAAACACTGAAGCTTTCTTT. Translating it yields CASSPTGNTEAFF.

J is TRBJ1-1 and V is TRBV4-3, with 8 bases aligning to TRBD1. Germline CDR1 and CDR2: LGHNA and YSLEER. J lost 1 base, V lost 4 bases, and 2 bases had no gene match. The CDR3 runs 14 residues. Here the CDR3 DNA reads TGCGCCAGCAGCCCTGGGACAGGGAACACTGAAGCTTTCTTT. Translation: CASSPGTGNTEAFF.

CDR3 loop: CASGTGLYGYTF. CDR3 DNA: TGTGCCAGCGGGACAGGCCTCTATGGCTACACCTTC. The chain carries TRBV6-5 and TRBJ1-2; 8 nucleotides match TRBD1. Losses at the gene ends were 8 bases for V and 4 bases for J; bases not matched to a gene: 3. CDR1 and CDR2 from the germline V gene are MNHEY and SVGAGI. The length of the CDR3 is 12 residues.

The count of this clone is one. V usage is TRBV7-9 and J usage is TRBJ2-5; 7 bases fit TRBD1. In germline, CDR1 is SEHNR, CDR2 FQNEAQ (reference sequence). This CDR3 comprises 14 residues. The V gene end was trimmed by 5 bases and the J gene end by 5 bases; junction bases not matched to a gene: 8. The CDR3 DNA is TGTGCCAGCAGCCGAGCGACAGGGATGGAGACCCAGTACTTC. It encodes CASSRATGMETQYF.

V gene TRBV11-1 combines with J gene TRBJ2-1; TRBD2 agrees at 9 bases. The CDR3 has 16 residues. The germline gives CDR1 SGHAT, CDR2 FQDESV (reference sequence). V trimming: 2 bases; J trimming: 7 bases; junction bases outside the gene matches: 9. CDR3 sequence (DNA): TGTGCCAGCAGCTTATCTCGTCTAGCGGGAAGGAATGAGCAGTTCTTC. This codes for CASSLSRLAGRNEQFF. Complete variable domain (other parts from reference TRBV11-1 and TRBJ2-1): EAEVAQSPRYKITEKSQAVAFWCDPISGHATLYWYRQILGQGPELLVQFQDESVVDDSQLPKDRFSAERLKGVDSTLKIQPAELGDSAMYLCASSLSRLAGRNEQFFGPGTRLTVL.